The entry below describes one TCR beta chain. This specimen comes from a study of cytomegalovirus exposure and HLA in healthy donors. Germline V gives CDR1 MGHRA, CDR2 YSYEKL. This CDR3 comprises 14 residues. V gave up 3 bases and J gave up 3 bases; unmatched junction bases: 2. Primers for the PCR totalled 60 Vbeta and 13 Jbeta. This table comes from immunoSEQ multiplex PCR, and its TCRdb copy is limited to in-frame clones, with some not included. Of some 130,000 clones detected, 80% appear once; the ten largest clones hold 1%. This TCR came from a man between 40 and 49 years old in good health and CMV-seronegative. The material sequenced was PBMCs. The chain carries TRBV4-1 and TRBJ2-5; 9 bases are a match to TRBD1. The CDR3 sequence: CASSHGDREETQYF. DNA of the CDR3: TGCGCCAGCAGCCATGGGGACAGGGAAGAGACCCAGTACTTC.